This T cell receptor (beta chain) emerged from a study of blood T cell repertoires in COVID-19. With 7 bases removed from V and 8 bases from J, the gap between germline ends came to 8 bases. This CDR3 region has 11 residues. Germline V gene lookup returns CDR1 MDHEN and CDR2 SYDVKM. Repertoires were generated with immunoSEQ multiplex PCR, while TCRdb's copy carries only in-frame clones and drops some. Of around 47,000 clones in the sample, roughly 89% were seen once. The chain joins TRBV28 to TRBJ1-4; no definite D call. The TCR originated in a man aged 35-49 years with COVID-19, enrolled during active disease. Sequenced: peripheral blood. CDR3 sequence (DNA): TGTGCCAGCACCGAGAGGGAAAAACTGTTTTTT. It encodes CASTEREKLFF.